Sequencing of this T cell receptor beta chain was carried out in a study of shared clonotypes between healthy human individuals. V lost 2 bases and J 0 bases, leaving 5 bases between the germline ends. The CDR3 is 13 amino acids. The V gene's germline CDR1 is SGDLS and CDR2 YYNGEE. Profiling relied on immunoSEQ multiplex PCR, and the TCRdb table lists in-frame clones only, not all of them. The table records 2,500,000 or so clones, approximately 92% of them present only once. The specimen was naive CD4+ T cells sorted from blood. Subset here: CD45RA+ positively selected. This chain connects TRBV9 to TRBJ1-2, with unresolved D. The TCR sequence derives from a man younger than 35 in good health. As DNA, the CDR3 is TGTGCCAGCAGCGTGCAATCTAACTATGGCTACACCTTC. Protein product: CASSVQSNYGYTF.